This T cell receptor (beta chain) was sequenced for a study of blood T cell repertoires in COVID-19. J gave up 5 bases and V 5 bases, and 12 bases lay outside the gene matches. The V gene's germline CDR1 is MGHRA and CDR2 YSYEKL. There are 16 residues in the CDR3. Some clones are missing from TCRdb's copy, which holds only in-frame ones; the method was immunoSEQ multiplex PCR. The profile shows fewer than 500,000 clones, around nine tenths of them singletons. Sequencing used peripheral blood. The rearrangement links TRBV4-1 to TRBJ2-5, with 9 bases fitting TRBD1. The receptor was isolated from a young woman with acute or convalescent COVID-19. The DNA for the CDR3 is TGCGCCAGCAGCAGACGTCCGGGACAGGGAGGTGAGACCCAGTACTTC. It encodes CASSRRPGQGGETQYF.